This T cell receptor (beta chain) was profiled in a study of regulatory T cells in long-lasting Graves disease (dated by TCRdb to about 2021). The study in broad terms: Persistent Graves' disease was defined as antithyroid drug treatment for over 5 years with persistently positive TSH receptor autoantibodies. Patients with persistent Graves' disease were compared with patients with newly diagnosed Graves' disease using TCR sequencing and RNA sequencing of peripheral blood. The study was conducted in China and was registered as a clinical trial. A total of 33 samples underwent TCR sequencing: about 13 from persistent and roughly 20 from newly diagnosed Graves' disease patients. On average, persistent Graves' disease patients in the clinical cohort had been on antithyroid drugs for about 10.3 years. Broad study findings and their caveats: The small sample size was acknowledged by the authors as a limitation that may reduce accuracy. Sequencing and analysis were limited to the TCR beta chain. Preferential use of TRBV28, TRBJ1-2 and TRBJ2-5 was observed in persistent disease, whereas TRBV20-1 and TRBJ2-1 were favored in newly diagnosed disease. Lower TCR Shannon entropy and fewer highly expanded clones were observed in persistent Graves' disease patients than in newly diagnosed patients, which suggested clonal expansion. Only peripheral blood was studied, because thyroid tissue, the primary lesion, was inaccessible. Patients with persistent disease shared more public clonotypes (about 2,500) than newly diagnosed patients did (nearly 1,000).

As to this clonotype: It lacks a known antigen. This may arise from a read error, as a much more abundant clone is one base away.

This sample's time point label indicates: persistent/refractory GD, antithyroid drugs over 5 years with positive TRAb. RNA was extracted from PBMCs in TRIzol for both TCR sequencing and RNA sequencing. The diagnosis of Graves' disease followed American Thyroid Association guidelines. Patients were recruited from an endocrinology department in Xi'an, China. From each patient, roughly 9 milliliters of peripheral blood was collected into an EDTA anticoagulant tube. Ficoll Paque Plus density gradient separation was used to isolate PBMCs, and no further T cell sorting was performed. RNA quality was checked with an Agilent 2100 Bioanalyzer and agarose gel, and concentration with a NanoDrop 2000. Receptors were amplified or captured by multiplex PCR. The listed sequencing device is Illumina HiSeq 4000. iRepertoire HTBI primers and Arm-PCR amplification of CDR3 regions were used to construct TCR beta libraries. Before sequencing, the PCR products went through gel purification. The source study handled its data this way. A total of fewer than 65 TRBV and under 15 TRBJ segments were identified across samples and were used for gene usage analysis of CDR3 amino acid clonotypes. COPE and FqMerger were used to merge the filtered high-quality paired reads into contigs. BLAST was used to align contigs to the IMGT TRBV, TRBD and TRBJ reference genes, and CDR3 was defined following IMGT. Clonotypes above 0.1% frequency were classified as highly expanded clones. Shannon entropy served as the measure of repertoire diversity, while the Gini coefficient captured V-J evenness. A clonotype found in more than one individual was treated as public. TCRdb reprocessed the public reads (quality trimming at Q25 with fastp, clone calling with MiXCR) and kept in-frame beta chains. Entries are consolidated by CDR3 protein sequence, retaining the most common genes and DNA. TCRdb, not the original authors, processed these V and J calls. Within this sample are approximately 380,000 distinct CDR3 sequences, with around 20% of them counted one time only. Around 20% of the sample is taken by the ten largest.

Trimming takes 7 bases from V and 4 bases from J, and the germline ends sit 19 bases apart. The germline V gene (reference sequence) yields DFQATT for CDR1 and SNEGSKA for CDR2. Including the terminal cysteine and phenylalanine, the CDR3 comprises 14 residues. Just the 42-base CDR3 DNA is kept, in frame starting at base 1. Material: peripheral blood mononuclear cells (PBMCs), obtained when the disease was refractory, from a patient treated with antithyroid drugs. The sequence came from a female donor with Graves disease. This chain is built from TRBV20-1 and TRBJ1-2; possibly the D gene is TRBD1, per 6 matching bases. The base sequence is TGCAGTGTTAAAGGAGGGGACACGGGCTATGGCTACACCTTC. It translates as CSVKGGDTGYGYTF.